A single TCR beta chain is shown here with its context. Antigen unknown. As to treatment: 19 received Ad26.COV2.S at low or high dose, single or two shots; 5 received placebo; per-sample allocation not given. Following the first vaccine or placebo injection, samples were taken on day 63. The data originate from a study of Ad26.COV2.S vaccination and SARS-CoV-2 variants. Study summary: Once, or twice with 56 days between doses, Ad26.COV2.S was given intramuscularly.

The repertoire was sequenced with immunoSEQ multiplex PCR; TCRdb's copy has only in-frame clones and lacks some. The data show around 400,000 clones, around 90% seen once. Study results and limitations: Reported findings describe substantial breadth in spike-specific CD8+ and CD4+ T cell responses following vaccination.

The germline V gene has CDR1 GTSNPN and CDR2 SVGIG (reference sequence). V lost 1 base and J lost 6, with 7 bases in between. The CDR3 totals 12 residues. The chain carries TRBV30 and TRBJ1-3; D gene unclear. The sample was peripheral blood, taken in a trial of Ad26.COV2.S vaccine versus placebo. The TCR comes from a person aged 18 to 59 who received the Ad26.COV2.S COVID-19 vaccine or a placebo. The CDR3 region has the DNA TGTGCCTGGAGTGATGCCCAAAACACCATATATTTT. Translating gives CAWSDAQNTIYF. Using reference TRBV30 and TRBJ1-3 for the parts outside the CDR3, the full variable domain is SQTIHQWPATLVQPVGSPLSLECTVEGTSNPNLYWYRQAAGRGLQLLFYSVGIGQISSEVPQNLSASRPQDRQFILSSKKLLLSDSGFYLCAWSDAQNTIYFGEGSWLTVV.